A single sample gave rise to the 13 T cell receptor beta chains below, sequenced in a study of regulatory T cells in long-lasting Graves disease. Sequencing libraries for TCR beta were prepared with iRepertoire HTBI primers and Arm-PCR of CDR3 regions. MiXCR, applied by TCRdb to the multiplex PCR reads, yields one record per CDR3 protein. This table holds fewer than 550,000 distinct CDR3 sequences, 20% to 25% found once. Described time point: persistent/refractory GD, antithyroid drugs over 5 years with positive TRAb. RNA extracted from PBMCs served as the sequencing template. The sequencing here drew on peripheral blood mononuclear cells (PBMCs), taken when the disease was refractory, from a patient treated with antithyroid drugs. These receptors were obtained from a female donor with Graves disease.

This clonotype has only a few counts. The V gene is TRBV6-5, the J gene TRBJ2-5; TRBD2 is a possible D gene (6 bases). This CDR3 is 16 amino acids long. Germline assignment: CDR1 MNHEY and CDR2 SVGAGI. Trimming took 4 bases from V and 5 from J, leaving 20 bases between them. CDR3 loop: CASSSSSGDAQETQYF. The CDR3 DNA reads TGTGCCAGCAGTTCTTCATCGGGGGACGCGCAGGAGACCCAGTACTTC.

This clonotype showed up many times. The chain carries TRBV6-1 and TRBJ2-5, with 8 bases matching TRBD2. This CDR3 contains 13 residues. The J segment lost 8 bases and the V segment lost 5 bases, leaving 7 bases of the junction unmatched. CDR1 and CDR2 from the germline V gene are MNHNS and SASEGT. The CDR3 nucleotides are TGTGCCAGCAGTAGGGACCGGGAGGGAACCCAGTACTTC. Amino acid sequence: CASSRDREGTQYF.

In its sample, this clonotype was seen many times. A junction end diverges from the germline sequence, so it may reflect a read error. The V call is TRBV12-3 or TRBV12-4, the J call TRBJ1-1, with D unresolved. The CDR3 is made up of 13 amino acids. The CDR3 nucleotides read TGTGCCAGCAGCCTTACTACAGACACTGAAACTTTCTTT. This gives the protein CASSLTTDTETFF.

With regard to this clonotype: A clone one base away is much larger, so this may be a read error. The CDR3 here is CASSLLQAVGELFF. In DNA form, the CDR3 reads TGTGCCAGCAGCTTGCTACAGGCGGTCGGGGAGCTGTTTTTT. The chain joins TRBV7-2 to TRBJ2-2; D might be TRBD1 (5 bases). V gave up 3 bases and J gave up 7 bases, with 12 bases separating them. Germline V CDR1 and CDR2: SGHTA, FQGNSA. The CDR3 loop spans 14 amino acids.

On this clonotype: Being one base from a much bigger clone, this may be a read error. The chain uses TRBV28 and TRBJ2-5, with a weak D call TRBD1 (5 bases). Deletions cut 4 bases from V and 7 bases from J, with 10 bases between. CDR1 is MDHEN, CDR2 SYDVKM, per germline. The CDR3 is 12 amino acids. CDR3: CASSSTVGTQYF. Here the CDR3 DNA reads TGTGCCAGCAGTTCGACAGTAGGGACCCAGTACTTC. The full variable domain, with the rest looked up from reference TRBV28 and TRBJ2-5, is DVKVTQSSRYLVKRTGEKVFLECVQDMDHENMFWYRQDPGLGLRLIYFSYDVKMKEKGDIPEGYSVSREKKERFSLILESASTNQTSMYLCASSSTVGTQYFGPGTRLLVL.

This chain links TRBV7-2 with TRBJ2-1; 7 bases align to TRBD2. The CDR3 runs to 15 residues. Trimming took 1 base from V and 3 from J; bases not matched to a gene: 3. Germline-derived CDR1 and CDR2 are SGHTA and FQGNSA. The CDR3 DNA sequence: TGTGCCAGCAGCTTAGGAGTAGCGGGCTACAATGAGCAGTTCTTC. This translates into CASSLGVAGYNEQFF.

The V call is TRBV7-9, the J call TRBJ2-5; the D gene is possibly TRBD2 (6 bases). This CDR3 is built from 15 residues. Germline V CDR1 and CDR2: SEHNR, FQNEAQ (reference sequence). Trimming left V 5 bases short and J 3 bases short, with 16 bases between. CDR3 amino acids: CASSTTGVAEETQYF. The CDR3 region has the DNA TGTGCCAGCAGCACGACGGGGGTAGCCGAAGAGACCCAGTACTTC.

This clonotype was seen many times. V is TRBV12-3 or TRBV12-4 and J is TRBJ2-5, with D possibly matching TRBD1 (6 bases). The CDR3 length is 14 residues. Trimming removed 3 bases from V and 5 bases from J, with 13 bases in between. Here the CDR3 DNA reads TGTGCCAGCAGTTTCAGCAGGGGATGGGAGACCCAGTACTTC. It specifies CASSFSRGWETQYF.

The chain is built from TRBV3-1 and TRBJ2-2; D is unclear. There are 16 residues in the CDR3. V dropped 3 bases and J dropped 0 bases, with 11 bases sitting between them. Germline loops: CDR1 LGHDT, CDR2 YNNKEL (reference sequence). The CDR3 DNA follows: TGTGCCAGCAGCCACCATGTCGCCTCGAACACCGGGGAGCTGTTTTTT. Translating gives CASSHHVASNTGELFF.

This clonotype was seen a handful of times. The V call is TRBV7-9, the J call TRBJ2-2; the match to TRBD2 covers 7 bases. The CDR3 has 15 residues. The germline gives CDR1 SEHNR, CDR2 FQNEAQ (reference sequence). The V and J ends lost 8 bases and 1 base, in that order; junction bases with no gene match: 7. Here the CDR3 DNA reads TGTGCCAGCGGTTTGAGCGGGATGAACACCGGGGAGCTGTTTTTT. Protein sequence: CASGLSGMNTGELFF.

The sample holds many counts of this clonotype. Relative to the germline gene, one junction end is altered; a read error may explain this. This chain joins TRBV6-5 and TRBJ2-7, with TRBD2 as a possible D gene (7 bases). The CDR3 is 17 residues long. Germline CDR1 and CDR2: MNHEY and SVGAGI. The CDR3 loop is CASSHSLGGALGSEQYF. CDR3 coding DNA: TGTGCCAGCAGTCACTCTTTAGGGGGGGCCTTAGGGTCCGAGCAGTACTTC.

The chain joins TRBV24-1 to TRBJ2-2, with 9 bases lining up with TRBD1. Trimming cost V 11 bases and J 3 bases; bases outside gene matches: 6. This CDR3 contains 14 residues. Germline V gene sequence: CDR1 KGHDR, CDR2 SFDVKD. The DNA of the CDR3 is TGTGCCATCTCGGACAGGGGATACACCGGGGAGCTGTTTTTT. Protein sequence: CAISDRGYTGELFF.

This rearrangement joins TRBV7-8 to TRBJ1-1; 11 nucleotides line up with TRBD1. Germline assignment: CDR1 SGHVS and CDR2 FQNEAQ. V trimming: 5 bases; J trimming: 9 bases; junction bases outside the gene matches: 5. This CDR3 is 13 amino acids long. The CDR3 DNA is TGTGCCAGCAGCCCGCGGACAGGGGGCCAAGCTTTCTTT. Its translation: CASSPRTGGQAFF.